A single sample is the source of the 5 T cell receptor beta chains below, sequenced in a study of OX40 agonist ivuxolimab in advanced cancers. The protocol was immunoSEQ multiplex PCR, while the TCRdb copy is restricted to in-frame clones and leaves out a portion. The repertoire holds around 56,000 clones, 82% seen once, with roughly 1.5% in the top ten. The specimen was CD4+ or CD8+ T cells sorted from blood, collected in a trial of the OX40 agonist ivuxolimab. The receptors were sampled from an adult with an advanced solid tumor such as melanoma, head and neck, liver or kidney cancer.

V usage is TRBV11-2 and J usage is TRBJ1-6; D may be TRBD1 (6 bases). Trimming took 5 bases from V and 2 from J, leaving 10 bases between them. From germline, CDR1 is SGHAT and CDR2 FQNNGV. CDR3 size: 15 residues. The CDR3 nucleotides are TGTGCCAGCAGCCCGCAGGGGACCTATAATTCACCCCTCCACTTT. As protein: CASSPQGTYNSPLHF.

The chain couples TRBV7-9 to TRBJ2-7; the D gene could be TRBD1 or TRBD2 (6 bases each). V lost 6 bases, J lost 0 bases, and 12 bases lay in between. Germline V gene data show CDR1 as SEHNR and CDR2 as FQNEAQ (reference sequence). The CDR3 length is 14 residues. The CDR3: CASSLGGGSYEQYF. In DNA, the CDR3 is TGTGCCAGCAGTTTGGGGGGCGGCTCCTACGAGCAGTACTTC.

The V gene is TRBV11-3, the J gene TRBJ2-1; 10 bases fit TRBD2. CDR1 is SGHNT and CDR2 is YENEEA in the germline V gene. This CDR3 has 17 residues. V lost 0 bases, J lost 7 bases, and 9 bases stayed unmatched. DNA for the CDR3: TGTGCCAGCAGCTTAGAGGGGTCTAGCGGGAGACGGAATGAGCAGTTCTTC. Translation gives CASSLEGSSGRRNEQFF.

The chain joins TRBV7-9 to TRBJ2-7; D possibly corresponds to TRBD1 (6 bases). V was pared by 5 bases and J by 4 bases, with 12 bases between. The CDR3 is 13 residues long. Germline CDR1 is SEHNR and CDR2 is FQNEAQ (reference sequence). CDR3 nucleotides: TGTGCCAGCAGCCGACAGGTTGGGTACGAGCAGTACTTC. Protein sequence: CASSRQVGYEQYF.

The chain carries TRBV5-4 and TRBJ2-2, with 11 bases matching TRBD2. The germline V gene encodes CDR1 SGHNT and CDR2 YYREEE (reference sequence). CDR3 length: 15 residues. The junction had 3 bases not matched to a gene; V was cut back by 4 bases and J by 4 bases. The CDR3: CASSLAGGGTGELFF. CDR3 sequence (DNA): TGTGCCAGCAGCCTAGCGGGAGGCGGCACCGGGGAGCTGTTTTTT.